This T cell receptor (beta chain) emerged from a study of OX40 agonist ivuxolimab in advanced cancers. Study-wide context: Given to patients was ivuxolimab, an agonistic anti-OX40 (CD134) antibody. The study reported partial responses in three patients: one hepatocellular carcinoma, two cutaneous melanoma. Intravenous ivuxolimab was administered to patients every 2 weeks at 0.01 to 10 mg/kg.

The method was immunoSEQ multiplex PCR; TCRdb's version includes in-frame clones alone and lacks a portion of them. The table lists 70,000 to 80,000 clones, about 89% of them singletons. Blood sampling took place at baseline, cycle 4 day 1, and cycle 7 day 1. This CDR3 region has 16 residues. V was clipped by 3 bases and J by 8 bases, with 23 bases between them. Germline V gene data show CDR1 as SGHRS and CDR2 as YFSETQ. The specimen comprised CD4+ or CD8+ T cells sorted from blood, sampled in a trial of the OX40 agonist ivuxolimab. The sequence came from an adult with an advanced solid tumor such as melanoma, head and neck, liver or kidney cancer. The V and J genes are TRBV5-1 and TRBJ1-1; tentatively, D is TRBD1 (5 bases). The chain's CDR3 is CASSYTTTGDSAEAFF. The CDR3 nucleotides are TGCGCCAGCAGCTACACCACCACCGGCGACAGCGCAGAAGCTTTCTTT.